The rows below give T cell receptor beta chains drawn from one sample of a study of CD8+ T cells in alopecia areata. Libraries were prepared by immunoSEQ multiplex PCR; TCRdb keeps only in-frame clonotypes and omits some of them. The sample consists of hundreds of thousands of clones, roughly 60% of them appearing once. Sequences were derived from CD4+ T cells sorted from blood, sampled at roughly week 53, from a patient treated with tofacitinib. All receptors derive from a human donor with alopecia areata. Both conserved end residues are part of each CDR3. D genes are given only for firm matches. Some rows mark clone size as missing; the rest say once, few, many or name a class of expanded clone.

j_call | cdr3_length | v_call | d_call | clone_size | cdr3_nt | cdr3_aa
TRBJ2-2 | 15 | TRBV6-6 | - | - | TGTGCCAGCAGGGAAACCGTTCAGAACACCGGGGAGCTGTTTTTT | CASRETVQNTGELFF
TRBJ2-5 | 11 | TRBV6-6 | - | few | TGTGCCAGCAGTTATTTAGAGACCCAGTACTTC | CASSYLETQYF
TRBJ2-1 | 15 | TRBV11-2 | TRBD1 | - | TGTGCCAGCAGCTCGAAATTCAGGGGGCTTAATGAGCAGTTCTTC | CASSSKFRGLNEQFF
TRBJ2-7 | 11 | TRBV29-1 | - | - | TGCAGCGCTACAGCTACCTACGAGCAGTACTTC | CSATATYEQYF
TRBJ2-5 | 13 | TRBV7-9 | - | - | TGTGCCAGCAGCTCAGGGTTGTGGGAGACCCAGTACTTC | CASSSGLWETQYF
TRBJ1-6 | 11 | TRBV6-5 | - | few | TGTGCCAGCAAGATGAATTCACCCCTCCACTTT | CASKMNSPLHF
TRBJ2-3 | 15 | TRBV25-1 | - | - | TGTGCCAGCAGTGTATCGGGGGATAGCACAGATACGCAGTATTTT | CASSVSGDSTDTQYF
TRBJ2-1 | 11 | TRBV2 | - | - | TGTGCCAGCGCACAGTACAATGAGCAGTTCTTC | CASAQYNEQFF
TRBJ2-3 | 14 | TRBV5-8 | TRBD1 | - | TGTGCCAGCAGCTTGGGCAGGGGGCTGGATACGCAGTATTTT | CASSLGRGLDTQYF
TRBJ1-1 | 15 | TRBV23-1 | TRBD1 | - | TGCGCCAGCAGTCAGCCGGACAGGGGAAGGACTGAAGCTTTCTTT | CASSQPDRGRTEAFF
TRBJ2-1 | 16 | TRBV5-6 | - | - | TGTGCCAGCAGCTTGCGGCGGGGGCTCTCCTACAATGAGCAGTTCTTC | CASSLRRGLSYNEQFF
TRBJ2-6 | 16 | TRBV5-1 | - | - | TGCGCCAGCAGCTTGCAGCGTAGCTCTGGGGCCAACGTCCTGACTTTC | CASSLQRSSGANVLTF
TRBJ2-7 | 15 | TRBV30 | - | - | TGTGCCTGGAGCCCGAGCGGGACAGCTACCTACGAGCAGTACTTC | CAWSPSGTATYEQYF
TRBJ2-3 | 13 | TRBV7-9 | - | - | TGTGCCAGCAGCTTAGACGGCACAGATACGCAGTATTTT | CASSLDGTDTQYF
TRBJ1-2 | 14 | TRBV5-1 | - | - | TGCGCCAGCAGTTTCAGGGTCTCGGACTATGGCTACACCTTC | CASSFRVSDYGYTF
TRBJ1-2 | 13 | TRBV6-5 | - | - | TGTGCCAGCAGGGGGAGGGAAGGCAATGGCTACACCTTC | CASRGREGNGYTF
TRBJ1-1 | 16 | TRBV6-5 | - | - | TGTGCCAGCAGTTACTGGTTGGTAGGGGCGAACACTGAAGCTTTCTTT | CASSYWLVGANTEAFF
TRBJ2-4 | 15 | TRBV5-1 | TRBD1 | - | TGCGCCAGCAGCTTGACAGGGGGCTTGGGAAACATTCAGTACTTC | CASSLTGGLGNIQYF
TRBJ1-6 | 13 | TRBV4-3 | - | - | TGCGCCAGCAGCCGTCGCACAACGGGCCCCCTCCACTTT | CASSRRTTGPLHF
TRBJ2-3 | 16 | TRBV7-7 | - | - | TGTGCTAGCAGTCCCAAGAGGGGGACTGAGCTGGATACGCAGTATTTT | CASSPKRGTELDTQYF
TRBJ2-3 | 16 | TRBV7-3 | TRBD2 | - | TGTGCCAGCAGCCCCATGCGACTAGCGGGGGCGAATACGCAGTATTTT | CASSPMRLAGANTQYF
TRBJ1-1 | 17 | TRBV7-8 | - | - | TGTGCCAGCAGAAAAAGGAATGGGAACAGCCTGGCCACTGAAGCTTTCTTT | CASRKRNGNSLATEAFF
TRBJ1-2 | 13 | TRBV4-1 | - | - | TGCGCCAGCAGCCAATTCTTTGGGTATGGCTACACCTTC | CASSQFFGYGYTF
TRBJ2-3 | 14 | TRBV5-1 | - | - | TGCGCCAGCAGCTCGTCAGACTACACAGATACGCAGTATTTT | CASSSSDYTDTQYF
TRBJ2-7 | 15 | TRBV9 | TRBD1 | few | TGTGCCAGCAGTATAAACCCCGGACAGGGTTACGAGCAGTACTTC | CASSINPGQGYEQYF
TRBJ1-2 | 15 | TRBV9 | - | - | TGTGCCAGCAGCACCGCGGGAAGAGATTGGGGTGGCTACACCTTC | CASSTAGRDWGGYTF
TRBJ2-1 | 16 | TRBV9 | TRBD2 | - | TGTGCCAGCAGCGTAGCTGGGGGGGGTGCCTACAATGAGCAGTTCTTC | CASSVAGGGAYNEQFF
TRBJ1-6 | 14 | TRBV7-9 | TRBD1 | once | TGTGCCAGCAGGGGACAGGGGGAGACATCACCCCTCCACTTT | CASRGQGETSPLHF
TRBJ2-5 | 12 | TRBV7-8 | - | - | TGTGCCAGCAGCTCCGGGGAAGAGACCCAGTACTTC | CASSSGEETQYF
TRBJ1-2 | 13 | TRBV4-2 | - | - | TGTGCCAGCAGCCAAGATGGGGTAGAGGGCTACACCTTC | CASSQDGVEGYTF
TRBJ1-4 | 17 | TRBV7-9 | TRBD1 | few | TGTGCCAGCAGCCCCCCCGTGCGACAGGGCATACGGGAAAAACTGTTTTTT | CASSPPVRQGIREKLFF
TRBJ2-3 | 14 | TRBV27 | TRBD2 | - | TGTGCCAGCAGACGGACTAGAGACACAGATACGCAGTATTTT | CASRRTRDTDTQYF
TRBJ2-1 | 14 | TRBV5-1 | TRBD1 | - | TGCGCCAGCAGCTTACAGGGGAACTACAATGAGCAGTTCTTC | CASSLQGNYNEQFF
TRBJ2-7 | 14 | TRBV5-6 | - | - | TGTGCCAGCAGCTCGCCGGGGTCCTCCTACGAGCAGTACTTC | CASSSPGSSYEQYF
TRBJ2-7 | 12 | TRBV30 | - | - | TGTGCCTGGAGTGTCACGGGGTACGAGCAGTACTTC | CAWSVTGYEQYF
TRBJ2-2 | 14 | TRBV2 | - | - | TGTGCCAGCAGACCCCTGGGGAACACCGGGGAGCTGTTTTTT | CASRPLGNTGELFF
TRBJ2-5 | 12 | TRBV25-1 | - | - | TGTGCCAGCAGCGGGGCCCAAGAGACCCAGTACTTC | CASSGAQETQYF
TRBJ2-3 | 16 | TRBV9 | - | - | TGTGCCAGCAGCCCGCGGGACGGTCCTAGCACAGATACGCAGTATTTT | CASSPRDGPSTDTQYF
TRBJ2-1 | 14 | TRBV7-3 | - | - | TGTGCCAGCAGCTTAAGCGGGGTTTACAATGAGCAGTTCTTC | CASSLSGVYNEQFF
TRBJ1-4 | 15 | TRBV7-9 | - | few | TGTGCCAGCAGCGGAGCGGGGGGCATTGGAGAAAAACTGTTTTTT | CASSGAGGIGEKLFF
TRBJ2-1 | 14 | TRBV29-1 | - | - | TGCAGCGAAGGGACCTCTAAAGGGGACAATGAGCAGTTCTTC | CSEGTSKGDNEQFF
TRBJ2-7 | 13 | TRBV6-5 | - | - | TGTGCCAGCAGTCCCATTCGACAGGACGAGCAGTACTTC | CASSPIRQDEQYF